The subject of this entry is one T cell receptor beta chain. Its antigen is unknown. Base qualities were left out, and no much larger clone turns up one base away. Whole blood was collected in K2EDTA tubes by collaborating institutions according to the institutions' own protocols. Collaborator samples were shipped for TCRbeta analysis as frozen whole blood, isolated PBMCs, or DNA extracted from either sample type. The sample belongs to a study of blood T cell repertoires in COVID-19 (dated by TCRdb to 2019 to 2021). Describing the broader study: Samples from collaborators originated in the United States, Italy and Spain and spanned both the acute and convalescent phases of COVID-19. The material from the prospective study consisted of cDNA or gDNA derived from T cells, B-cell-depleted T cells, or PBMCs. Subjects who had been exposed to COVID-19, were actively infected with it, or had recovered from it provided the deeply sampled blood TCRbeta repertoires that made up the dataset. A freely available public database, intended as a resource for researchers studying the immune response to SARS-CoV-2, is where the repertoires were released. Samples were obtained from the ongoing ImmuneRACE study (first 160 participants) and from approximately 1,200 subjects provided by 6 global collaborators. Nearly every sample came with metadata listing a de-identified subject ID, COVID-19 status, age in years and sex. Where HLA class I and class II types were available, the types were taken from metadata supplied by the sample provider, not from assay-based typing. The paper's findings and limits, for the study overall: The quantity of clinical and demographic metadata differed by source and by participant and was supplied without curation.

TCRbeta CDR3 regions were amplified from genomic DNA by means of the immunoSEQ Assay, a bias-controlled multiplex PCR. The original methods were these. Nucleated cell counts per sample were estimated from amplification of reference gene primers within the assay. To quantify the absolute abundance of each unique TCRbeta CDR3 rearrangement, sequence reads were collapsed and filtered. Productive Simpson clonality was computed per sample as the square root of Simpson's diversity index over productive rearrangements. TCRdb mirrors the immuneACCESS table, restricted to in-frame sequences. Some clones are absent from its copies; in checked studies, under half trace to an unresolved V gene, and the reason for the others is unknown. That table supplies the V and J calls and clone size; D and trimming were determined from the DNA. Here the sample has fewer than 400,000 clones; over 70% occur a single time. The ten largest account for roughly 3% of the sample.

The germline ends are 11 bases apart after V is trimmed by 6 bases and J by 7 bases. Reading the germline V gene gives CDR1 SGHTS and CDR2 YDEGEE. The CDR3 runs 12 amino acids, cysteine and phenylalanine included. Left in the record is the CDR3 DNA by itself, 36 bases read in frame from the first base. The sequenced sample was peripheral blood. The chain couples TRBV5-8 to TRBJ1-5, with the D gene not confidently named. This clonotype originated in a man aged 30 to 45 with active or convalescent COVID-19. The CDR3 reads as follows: CASTLLAQPQHF. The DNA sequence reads TGTGCCAGCACCCTCTTGGCCCAGCCCCAGCATTTT.